This TCR beta chain was captured by sequencing in a study of control samples from healthy donors and cancer patients. The data were produced by immunoSEQ multiplex PCR, yet TCRdb's version contains in-frame clones alone and is incomplete. The sample yields about 180,000 clones, nearly 90% seen once. Per the germline V gene, CDR1 is MNHEY and CDR2 is SVGEGT. The CDR3 is 15 residues long. With V trimmed by 4 bases and J by 3 bases, 7 bases remained unmatched. The TCR sequence derives from a woman between 45 and 60 years old in good health. Sample: blood. This chain connects TRBV6-2 or TRBV6-3 to TRBJ2-7; 9 positions match TRBD2. The DNA of the CDR3 is TGTGCCAGCAGTTTCCTGCAGACTAGCGGCTACGAGCAGTACTTC. Protein sequence: CASSFLQTSGYEQYF.